Presented here are 2 T cell receptor beta chains from one specimen sequenced in a study of cytomegalovirus exposure and HLA in healthy donors. A multiplex PCR was run with 60 Vbeta primers and 13 Jbeta primers. Using immunoSEQ multiplex PCR, the repertoire was profiled, and TCRdb retains in-frame clones only, with some absent. The table records 150,000 to 200,000 clones, 80% to 85% of them present only once. The source material was PBMCs. The receptor set was obtained from a man aged 45-65 years in good health and CMV-seropositive.

The rearrangement uses TRBV21-1 and TRBJ1-6; the table gives TRBD1 as D, unverified against the DNA. TRBV21-1 is assigned pseudogene status. This CDR3 region has 17 residues. The DNA for the CDR3 is TGTGCCAGCAGCAAAAATCCCCGGACACTCATTAATTCACCCCTCCACTTT. Protein: CASSKNPRTLINSPLHF.

The chain uses TRBV4-2 and TRBJ1-2, with 7 bases identical to TRBD1. V lost 1 base to trimming and J lost 7 bases; unmatched junction nucleotides: 12. CDR1 is LGHNA, CDR2 YNFKEQ, per germline. This CDR3 contains 16 residues. The CDR3 DNA follows: TGTGCCAGCAGCCAAGGTCGGGTAGGGGGCGCGGGTGGCTACACCTTC. As protein: CASSQGRVGGAGGYTF.